In this sample, the clone carrying this T cell receptor beta chain turned up a few times. The record originates from a study of beta chain features in type 1 diabetes. The authors reverse transcribed all of the isolated RNA, so sequencing captured expressed TCRB transcripts. The protocol was immunoSEQ multiplex PCR, while the TCRdb copy is restricted to in-frame clones and leaves out a portion. The sample comprises about 470,000 clones, roughly 31% of which are singletons, and around 0.065% rests with the top ten. The CDR3 totals 17 residues. V was trimmed by 7 bases and J by 7 bases, leaving 28 bases between them. Germline assignment: CDR1 SEHNR and CDR2 FQNEAQ (reference sequence).

The specimen was naive CD4+ T cells from blood. V and J are TRBV7-9 and TRBJ1-2; D may be TRBD1 (6 bases). This clonotype was obtained from a man aged 18 to 29 in good health. DNA of the CDR3: TGTGCCAGCACCCTCGCGGGGCAGGGGATTAAAATAAGTGGCTACACCTTC. This gives the protein CASTLAGQGIKISGYTF.